The present TCR beta chain was sequenced within a study of OX40 agonist ivuxolimab in advanced cancers. Study-wide findings and caveats: Expanded clones were, on average, more numerous among CD8+ T cells than CD4+. Expanded peripheral T-cell antigen specificity went undetermined.

CDR3 length: 16 residues. V gave up 1 base and J gave up 0 bases, with 12 bases separating them. Germline CDR1 and CDR2: LNHDA and SQIVND (reference sequence). By its share, this clone is medium-sized (0.01 to 0.1%). What it binds is not known. TCRdb's table, derived via immunoSEQ multiplex PCR, lists solely in-frame clones and lacks some. The data contain tens of thousands of clones, roughly nine tenths of them singletons. Individuals having autoimmune disease history or systemic immunosuppression were not enrolled. The specimen comprised CD4+ or CD8+ T cells sorted from blood, sampled in a trial of the OX40 agonist ivuxolimab. The clonotype originates from an adult with an advanced solid tumor such as melanoma, head and neck, liver or kidney cancer. This chain joins TRBV19 and TRBJ1-1; D is uncertain. The CDR3 here is CASSIGYQDLNTEAFF. The CDR3 DNA is TGTGCCAGTAGTATAGGATATCAGGATCTGAACACTGAAGCTTTCTTT.